This TCR beta chain comes out of a study of molecular identifiers for immune sequencing clone quantification. Whole-study findings and limits: Spiked Jurkat TCR RNA from one cell was reportedly detectable among about 1 million naive cells. Clones with over 20 RNA copies captured over 99% of effector molecules but under 1% of naive ones. Highly expanded clone sizes could be underestimated by identical TCR molecules that share a barcode.

A remark on this clonotype: Antigen specificity is unknown.

TCRdb passed the PCR reads through MiXCR, listing each CDR3 protein once. The sample lists 400,000 to 600,000 distinct CDR3 sequences, approximately 25% seen once, with around 0.76% in the top ten. With 10%, 30% or 50% of RNA, about 20,000 to 1,100,000 naive CD8 T cells were sequenced. Specimen: naive CD8+ T cells from blood, with Jurkat cell RNA spiked in. Noted subset: FACS-sorted CD8+CD4-CCR7+CD45RA+ naive T cells. The TCR originated in a human donor in good health. Some libraries in this study had Jurkat cell RNA spiked in.

The CDR3 protein is CASSQDEGIYGYTF. The CDR3 nucleotides read TGCGCCAGCAGCCAAGATGAGGGCATCTATGGCTACACCTTC. The chain joins TRBV4-3 to TRBJ1-2, with D unresolved. Trimming removed 0 bases at V and 4 bases at J, with 9 bases between. The CDR3 spans 14 residues. The germline CDR1 and CDR2 sequences are LGHNA and YSLEER.